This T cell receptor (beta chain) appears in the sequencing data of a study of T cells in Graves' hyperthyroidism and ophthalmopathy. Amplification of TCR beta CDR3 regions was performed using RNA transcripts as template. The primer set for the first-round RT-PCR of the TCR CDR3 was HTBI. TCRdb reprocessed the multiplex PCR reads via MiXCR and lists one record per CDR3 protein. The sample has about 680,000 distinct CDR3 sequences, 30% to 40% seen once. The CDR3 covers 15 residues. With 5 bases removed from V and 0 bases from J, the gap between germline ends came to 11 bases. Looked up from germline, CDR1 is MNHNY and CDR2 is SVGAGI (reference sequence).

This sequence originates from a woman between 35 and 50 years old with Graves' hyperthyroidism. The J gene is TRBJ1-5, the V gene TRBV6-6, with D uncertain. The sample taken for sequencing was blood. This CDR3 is CASSPRSTSNQPQHF. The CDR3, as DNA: TGTGCCAGCAGTCCGAGGAGTACTAGCAATCAGCCCCAGCATTTT.